This T cell receptor (beta chain) was recorded in a study of blood T cell repertoires in COVID-19. The protocol was immunoSEQ multiplex PCR, while the TCRdb copy is restricted to in-frame clones and leaves out a portion. In the table there are a few hundred thousand clones, more than 85% of which are singletons. The CDR3 is 16 amino acids. Germline V gives CDR1 LGHDT, CDR2 YNNKEL (reference sequence). V shed 4 bases and J 5 bases; nucleotides not matched to a gene: 10. The receptor was isolated from a woman aged 55-69 years who had recovered from COVID-19. The V call is TRBV3-1 (or the pseudogene TRBV3-2), the J call TRBJ2-2, with 7 bases that match TRBD1. The source material was PBMCs or T cells enriched from blood (not recorded which). CDR3 bases: TGTGCCAGCAGCCGAAGACAGGGTACGGGGACCGGGGAGCTGTTTTTT. Translation: CASSRRQGTGTGELFF.